The sequence of this T cell receptor beta chain was determined in a study of identifying expanded T cells in peripheral blood (dated by TCRdb to about 2019). The study in broad terms: Four technical replicates, made by sequencing separate aliquots from the same pool of genomic DNA, were compared pairwise.

Including the terminal cysteine and phenylalanine, the CDR3 comprises 12 residues. Of all the DNA, just the CDR3 is kept, 36 bases in frame from base 1. In the germline V gene, CDR1 corresponds to SGHTA and CDR2 to FQGNSA. V is pruned by 1 base and J by 10 bases, leaving 3 bases of the junction without a gene match. The immunoSEQ Assay, which relies on bias-controlled multiplex PCR amplification of genomic DNA, was used to profile TCRbeta CDR3 regions. The original pipeline was this. To quantify the absolute abundance of each unique TCRbeta CDR3 region, the sequences were collapsed and filtered. Two models were used to test differential abundance: a binomial model (Fisher-equivalent) and a beta-binomial model that adds time-dependent variance fitted from healthy donors. Clones with fewer than 5 combined templates were removed, and a clone was called differentially abundant if the clone's Benjamini-Hochberg FDR was below 0.01. Using the form v = (b*log(k)+a)^2, the beta-binomial variance was modeled as a function of the total template count across the two samples. The table was pulled from immuneACCESS by TCRdb, which kept in-frame rearrangements only. Such tables lose some clones; where checked, under half of the loss comes from unresolved V genes, and the rest has no known cause. The DNA gave D and trimming, while V, J and clone size come from that table. This sample gives approximately 110,000 clones in total; roughly 89% of them show up just once. Jointly, the top ten make up 16% of the sample.

Overall study results and their limits: Approximately 1.2 differentially abundant clones were flagged by the binomial model between technical replicates, whereas about 16 and 20 were flagged over roughly two weeks and four weeks, respectively. It was expected by the authors that biological variance in healthy repertoires might increase further over much longer intervals, such as months to years. Across all healthy donors, variance in clone template counts between roughly two-week samples was found to increase significantly with total template count. The beta-binomial model significantly reduced the number of clones called differentially abundant and the false-positive rate across all healthy-donor time intervals.

During the collection period, no immune events, such as infections, were documented for the healthy donors. Blood repertoires from healthy donors were used as a training cohort for calibrating time-dependent variance in a beta-binomial model of differential abundance of T-cell clones. The training cohort comprised about ten healthy donors, 3 female and 7 male. Donor ages ranged from about 29 to 65 years, with an average of around 45 years. Whole blood from each healthy donor was obtained from a commercial supplier and was collected at three time points around 2 weeks apart. For immunosequencing, genomic DNA was extracted from whole blood that had not been sorted. To note about this clone: Its specific antigen is unknown. Qualities for individual bases were not recorded, and no much larger clone is one base off.

The chain is encoded by TRBV7-2 joined to TRBJ1-1; 7 bases in between match TRBD1. The sequenced sample consisted of blood. This sequence originates from a person aged 18-69 years in good health. The DNA sequence is TGTGCCAGCAGCTTAGAATCAGGGGGAGCTTTCTTT. The resulting protein is CASSLESGGAFF.